This T cell receptor beta chain was retrieved from a study of post-analysis software for immune sequencing data (dated by TCRdb to about 2015). As for the study more broadly: Recorded disease courses included relapsing-remitting, secondary progressive and progressive-relapsing multiple sclerosis, with some patients lacking subtype annotation. Patient repertoires were compared against 11 previously published healthy control repertoires from donors aged roughly 6 to 27 years. A subset of samples was prepared in parallel using single-end sample barcoding, then pooled and co-amplified after Illumina adapter ligation.

TCR beta repertoires were profiled from peripheral blood of approximately 13 young patients with multiple sclerosis to demonstrate the VDJtools post-analysis software. The multiple sclerosis patients were children and adolescents ranging in age from roughly 6 to 15 years. Library preparation used PCR. Instrument on record: Illumina HiSeq 2500. To reduce PCR and sequencing biases, unique molecular identifiers were incorporated into the TCR beta cDNA libraries. About 500,000 cDNA molecules were obtained per 1 to 10 million input T cells, so each molecule approximated one T cell. The patient libraries were prepared and sequenced using the same protocol as the earlier healthy control dataset. Samples belonging to the same batch were prepared together, multiplexed and sequenced on a shared HiSeq lane. The study's processing was this. MIGEC handled the raw barcoded reads, throwing out single-read molecular identifier groups before consensus assembly and CDR3 extraction. Clonotype tables were post-analysed with VDJtools, normalizing diversity by down-sampling all datasets to the smallest sample size. In repertoire overlap clustering, CDR3 amino acid sequences, but not nucleotide sequences, were matched to correct batch-related cross-sample contamination. TCRdb ran its own pipeline on the public reads, namely fastp trimming at Q25 and MiXCR clone calling, and kept in-frame beta chains. Each CDR3 protein appears once, grouped with its most common genes and DNA. These V and J calls originate from TCRdb's pipeline instead of the authors' own analysis. Across this sample there are roughly 800,000 distinct CDR3 sequences, with under 70% seen only once. The ten largest clones represent approximately 4.5% of the sample.

Broad study findings and their caveats: The multiple sclerosis patient group was slightly younger than the control group. When samples were clustered directly using the F measure, samples prepared in the same batch co-clustered strongly, which prompted a batch-effect correction. Patients showed significantly higher frequencies than controls for roughly five TRBV segments, among them TRBV5-6, TRBV5-1 and TRBV20-1. Normalized Chao1 diversity was significantly lower in multiple sclerosis patients than controls, suggesting substantial peripheral T-cell clonal expansion.

From its cysteine to its phenylalanine, the CDR3 spans 13 amino acids. The CDR3 DNA has 39 bases and is translated from base 1. V lost 3 bases and J lost 5 bases; the stretch between them is 8 bases long. Note on this clonotype: Its antigen is unknown. No clone much larger than this one lies a single base away; base qualities are absent.

Material: blood. The receptor comes from a girl aged 10-17 years with multiple sclerosis. The V and J genes are TRBV12-3 or TRBV12-4 and TRBJ1-5; no confident D gene assignment can be made. CDR3 region: CASSFREDQPQHF. The nucleotides are TGTGCCAGCAGTTTCCGGGAAGATCAGCCCCAGCATTTT.